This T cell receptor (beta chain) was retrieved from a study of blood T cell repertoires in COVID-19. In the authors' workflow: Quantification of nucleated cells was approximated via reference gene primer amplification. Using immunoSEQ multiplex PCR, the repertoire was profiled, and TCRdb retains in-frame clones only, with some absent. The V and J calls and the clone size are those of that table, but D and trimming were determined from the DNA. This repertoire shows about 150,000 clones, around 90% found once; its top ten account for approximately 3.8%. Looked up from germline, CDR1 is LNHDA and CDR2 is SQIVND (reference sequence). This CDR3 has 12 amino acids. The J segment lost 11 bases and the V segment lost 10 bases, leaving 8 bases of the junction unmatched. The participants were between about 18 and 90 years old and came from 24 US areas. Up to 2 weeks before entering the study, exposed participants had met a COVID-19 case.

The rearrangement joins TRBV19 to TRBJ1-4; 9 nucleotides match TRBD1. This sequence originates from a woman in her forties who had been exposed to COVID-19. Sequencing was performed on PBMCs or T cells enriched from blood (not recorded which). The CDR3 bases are TGTGCCATCGGGACAGGGACGGGGAAACTGTTTTTT. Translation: CAIGTGTGKLFF.